The next 29 T cell receptor beta chains were all read from a single sample in a study of T cells in tuberculosis. As for time point: new active TB diagnosis, blood taken before or within 7 days of starting treatment. The table came from immunoSEQ multiplex PCR; TCRdb's copy has only in-frame clones and leaves some out. In the table there are tens of thousands of clones, 87% of which are singletons. Material: PBMCs, obtained at tuberculosis diagnosis. Receptor source: an adult with tuberculosis.

V usage is TRBV28 and J usage is TRBJ1-2; D gene unclear. Deletions cut 5 bases from V and 6 bases from J, with 10 bases between. The germline CDR1 and CDR2 sequences are MDHEN and SYDVKM. This CDR3 is 12 amino acids long. Here the CDR3 reads CASSRQRNGYTF. CDR3 in DNA: TGTGCCAGCAGTCGGCAGCGTAATGGCTACACCTTC.

The chain employs TRBV11-1 and TRBJ1-5, with TRBD1 matching over 9 bases. V shed 5 bases and J 0 bases; nucleotides not matched to a gene: 8. This CDR3 region has 17 residues. The V gene's germline CDR1 is SGHAT and CDR2 FQDESV (reference sequence). The CDR3 sequence is CASSRQTGGNSNQPQHF. The CDR3 DNA reads as TGTGCCAGCAGCCGGCAGACAGGGGGAAATAGCAATCAGCCCCAGCATTTT.

This clone was detected only once. This chain uses TRBV29-1 with TRBJ2-7; D perhaps matches TRBD2 (6 bases). V lost 6 bases and J 2 bases, leaving 8 bases between the germline ends. Germline CDR1 reads SQVTM; CDR2 reads ANQGSEA. The length of the CDR3 is 11 residues. CDR3 DNA sequence: TGCAGCGTCGGGGAGGCCTACGAGCAGTACTTC. This sequence encodes CSVGEAYEQYF.

The genes are TRBV28 and TRBJ2-7; D uncertain. Trimming took 7 bases from V and 2 from J, leaving 12 bases between them. The germline gives CDR1 MDHEN, CDR2 SYDVKM. The CDR3 runs 13 residues. CDR3 protein: CASTNPPTYEQYF. The CDR3 DNA follows: TGTGCCAGCACTAATCCTCCCACCTACGAGCAGTACTTC. Full variable domain (rest looked up from reference TRBV28 and TRBJ2-7): DVKVTQSSRYLVKRTGEKVFLECVQDMDHENMFWYRQDPGLGLRLIYFSYDVKMKEKGDIPEGYSVSREKKERFSLILESASTNQTSMYLCASTNPPTYEQYFGPGTRLTVT.

V and J are TRBV28 and TRBJ2-7, with TRBD2 as a possible D gene (6 bases). The V end was cut by 5 bases, the J end by 7 bases, with 12 bases between. The CDR3 consists of 12 residues. In germline, CDR1 is MDHEN, CDR2 SYDVKM. The DNA for the CDR3 is TGTGCCAGCAGTGGAGGGGTAGGAGAGCAGTACTTC. Translating gives CASSGGVGEQYF.

The genes are TRBV7-2 and TRBJ2-7, with D hard to call. Trimming took 4 bases from V and 3 from J, leaving 10 bases between them. The CDR3 is made up of 13 amino acids. Germline CDR1 is SGHTA and CDR2 is FQGNSA. The CDR3 region is CASSSYISYEQYF. The CDR3 DNA is TGTGCCAGCAGCTCGTACATAAGCTACGAGCAGTACTTC.

The rearrangement joins TRBV7-2 to TRBJ1-2, with D perhaps matching TRBD1 (6 bases). This CDR3 region has 13 residues. Germline V gene lookup returns CDR1 SGHTA and CDR2 FQGNSA. V dropped 1 base and J dropped 6 bases, with 9 bases sitting between them. This chain's CDR3 is CASSLGGTNGYTF. The CDR3 DNA is TGTGCCAGCAGCTTAGGGGGGACAAATGGCTACACCTTC.

The chain couples TRBV21-1 to TRBJ2-2; the table's D gene call, TRBD1, was not cross checked with the DNA. TRBV21-1 is given as a pseudogene. CDR3 length equals 16 residues. DNA for the CDR3: TGTGCCAGCAGCAAAGAGGACAGAGAGAAAACCGGGGAGCTGTTTTTT. Translating gives CASSKEDREKTGELFF.

The genes are TRBV28 and TRBJ2-1; 7 nucleotides agree with TRBD1. With V trimmed by 1 base and J by 10 bases, 7 bases remained unmatched. The CDR3 loop spans 14 amino acids. In germline, CDR1 is MDHEN, CDR2 SYDVKM. CDR3 sequence: CASSLSGRGPEQFF. Here the CDR3 DNA reads TGTGCCAGCAGTTTATCGGGTAGGGGGCCGGAGCAGTTCTTC.

The rearrangement links TRBV28 to TRBJ1-5; the D gene is possibly TRBD1 (5 bases). The CDR3 has 14 residues. V dropped 2 bases and J dropped 3 bases, with 8 bases sitting between them. Germline V lookup: CDR1 MDHEN, CDR2 SYDVKM. CDR3 loop: CASSLGGTNQPQHF. In DNA form, the CDR3 reads TGTGCCAGCAGTTTAGGAGGGACCAATCAGCCCCAGCATTTT.

The chain employs TRBV27 and TRBJ2-1; maybe TRBD2 (6 bases). V shed 5 bases and J shed 0 bases, with 17 bases lying between them. The CDR3 spans 17 residues. CDR1 and CDR2 (germline): MNHEY, SMNVEV (reference sequence). The CDR3 nucleotides read TGTGCCAGCAGTCCCTCTCTAGCGACAAGCTCCTACAATGAGCAGTTCTTC. Residues: CASSPSLATSSYNEQFF.

This clone was detected once. The gene calls are TRBV7-2 and TRBJ2-1, with 12 bases that match TRBD2. The V and J ends lost 1 base and 4 bases, in that order; junction bases with no gene match: 8. Germline V CDR1 and CDR2: SGHTA, FQGNSA. The CDR3 length is 18 residues. The CDR3 DNA follows: TGTGCCAGCAGCTTAGGGCGGCTAGCGGGAGGGAGGTACAATGAGCAGTTCTTC. It yields the protein CASSLGRLAGGRYNEQFF.

The rearrangement uses TRBV6-6 and TRBJ1-5, with 7 bases that match TRBD1. The length of the CDR3 is 16 residues. CDR1 and CDR2 (germline): MNHNY, SVGAGI (reference sequence). V gave up 0 bases and J gave up 3 bases; unmatched junction bases: 5. The CDR3 nucleotides are TGTGCCAGCAGTTACTCGGCCAGGGGGGCCAATCAGCCCCAGCATTTT. Its translation is CASSYSARGANQPQHF.

The V call is TRBV19, the J call TRBJ2-7, with a weak D call TRBD2 (5 bases). CDR3 length: 13 residues. Per germline, CDR1 LNHDA and CDR2 SQIVND (reference sequence). The ends were cut back, 3 bases at V and 1 base at J, with 7 bases in the middle. The CDR3 DNA reads as TGTGCCAGTAGTATTCGGGATTCCTACGAGCAGTACTTC. Residues: CASSIRDSYEQYF.

The CDR3 DNA is TGTGCCAGCAGTGGCAAGTCTACGGCGGATGGAGAGACCCAGTACTTC. Translated, it gives CASSGKSTADGETQYF. This chain joins TRBV25-1 and TRBJ2-5; D is ambiguous. V lost 4 bases to trimming and J lost 4 bases, with 19 bases between them. Per germline, CDR1 MGHDK and CDR2 SYGVNS. The CDR3 runs 16 residues.

The chain is built from TRBV4-1 and TRBJ1-1; 8 nucleotides line up with TRBD1. CDR1 and CDR2 from the germline V gene are MGHRA and YSYEKL. The CDR3 is 15 residues long. Unmatched junction bases numbered 10, after V lost 1 base and J lost 9 bases. CDR3 sequence reads: CASSQGTGMRLKAFF. CDR3 in DNA: TGCGCCAGCAGCCAAGGGACAGGGATGAGGCTTAAAGCTTTCTTT.

The V and J genes are TRBV2 and TRBJ2-7, with no clear D. Per the germline V gene, CDR1 is SNHLY and CDR2 is FYNNEI. The CDR3 runs 14 residues. The V gene lost 6 bases and the J gene lost 2 bases, with 14 bases spanning the gap. Here the CDR3 reads CASRASPTTYEQYF. The CDR3 coding sequence is TGTGCCAGCAGGGCCTCACCCACGACCTACGAGCAGTACTTC.

This rearrangement joins TRBV19 to TRBJ1-2, with D possibly being TRBD1 (5 bases). In germline, CDR1 is LNHDA, CDR2 SQIVND (reference sequence). Trimming removed 4 bases from V and 7 bases from J, with 10 bases in between. This CDR3 region has 12 residues. CDR3 in amino acids: CASSRQGVGYTF. Here the CDR3 DNA reads TGTGCCAGTAGTAGGCAAGGGGTTGGCTACACCTTC.

The chain recombines TRBV5-6 with TRBJ1-1; TRBD1 might be the D (5 bases). The ends were cut back, 6 bases at V and 3 bases at J, with 21 bases in the middle. This CDR3 comprises 16 residues. The germline V gene has CDR1 SGHDT and CDR2 YYEEEE. The CDR3 nucleotides read TGTGCCAGCACAGACAGTATGGTAATAGGGGACACTGAAGCTTTCTTT. Protein sequence: CASTDSMVIGDTEAFF.

The V and J genes are TRBV4-3 and TRBJ1-4, with a possible D match to TRBD1 (5 bases). Germline loops: CDR1 LGHNA, CDR2 YSLEER. The CDR3 spans 15 residues. V was pared by 0 bases and J by 4 bases, with 9 bases between. CDR3 amino acids: CASSQDRGRNEKLFF. The CDR3 bases are TGCGCCAGCAGCCAAGATAGGGGCCGTAATGAAAAACTGTTTTTT.

J is TRBJ2-7 and V is TRBV7-2; TRBD2 agrees at 7 bases. Germline V gene data show CDR1 as SGHTA and CDR2 as FQGNSA. CDR3 length: 16 amino acids. V dropped 5 bases and J dropped 3; count of bases not matched to a gene: 13. The CDR3 nucleotides are TGTGCCAGCAGCCGAGGGCCGGGAGGTCTCGGCTACGAGCAGTACTTC. Encoded protein: CASSRGPGGLGYEQYF.

V is TRBV30 and J is TRBJ2-5; D uncertain. Germline V gene sequence: CDR1 GTSNPN, CDR2 SVGIG (reference sequence). The CDR3 runs 13 residues. Trimming took off 0 bases at V and 3 bases at J, with 8 bases between the two ends. The chain's CDR3 is CAWSVLSKETQYF. For the CDR3, the DNA is TGTGCCTGGAGTGTATTGTCAAAAGAGACCCAGTACTTC.

The rearrangement links TRBV28 to TRBJ1-5; D is unclear. The V end lost 5 bases, the J end lost 3 bases, and 26 bases lay between the germline ends. CDR1 and CDR2 (germline): MDHEN, SYDVKM. The length of the CDR3 is 19 residues. The CDR3 region is CASSPLKAGRKTFNQPQHF. The CDR3 nucleotides are TGTGCCAGCAGTCCCCTTAAGGCGGGCCGCAAAACCTTCAATCAGCCCCAGCATTTT.

The chain has TRBV10-2 and TRBJ2-3, with D possibly TRBD2 on 6 matching bases. Trimming left V 8 bases short and J 0 bases short, with 15 bases between. The CDR3 length is 15 residues. Germline-derived CDR1 and CDR2 are WSHSY and SAAADI. As DNA, the CDR3 is TGCGCCAGCCCCCCGGGAGTCGGTAGCACAGATACGCAGTATTTT. Amino acids: CASPPGVGSTDTQYF.

The chain uses TRBV6-5 and TRBJ1-1; a weak D match, TRBD1 (5 bases). The CDR3 extends over 14 amino acids. In germline, CDR1 is MNHEY, CDR2 SVGAGI. V was clipped by 7 bases and J by 1 base, with 13 bases between them. CDR3 coding DNA: TGTGCCAGCACCCGAACGGGGGGGAACACTGAAGCTTTCTTT. This encodes CASTRTGGNTEAFF.

This clone occurred a few times. The V gene is TRBV7-8, the J gene TRBJ1-1; D might be TRBD1 (5 bases). The CDR3 is 14 amino acids. The germline V and J ends were trimmed by 1 base and 3 bases, with 9 bases remaining between them. Per germline, CDR1 SGHVS and CDR2 FQNEAQ. This CDR3 reads CASSLVGGDTEAFF. The CDR3 nucleotides read TGTGCCAGCAGCTTAGTCGGGGGGGACACTGAAGCTTTCTTT.

The gene calls are TRBV19 and TRBJ2-7; D is ambiguous. This CDR3 comprises 15 residues. Germline lookup yields CDR1 LNHDA and CDR2 SQIVND (reference sequence). Deletions cut 5 bases from V and 2 bases from J, with 16 bases between. In DNA form, the CDR3 reads TGTGCCAGTAGTGGTGAGGCTTCCGCGGCCTACGAGCAGTACTTC. Translation gives CASSGEASAAYEQYF. The complete variable domain, with remaining parts taken from reference TRBV19 and TRBJ2-7, reads DGGITQSPKYLFRKEGQNVTLSCEQNLNHDAMYWYRQDPGQGLRLIYYSQIVNDFQKGDIAEGYSVSREKKESFPLTVTSAQKNPTAFYLCASSGEASAAYEQYFGPGTRLTVT.

The chain uses TRBV4-2 and TRBJ2-3, with 7 bases matching TRBD1. Per the germline V gene, CDR1 is LGHNA and CDR2 is YNFKEQ. Trimming removed 0 bases from V and 2 bases from J; junction bases left unmatched: 11. The CDR3 totals 18 residues. The CDR3 sequence: CASSQDSLQGGLTDTQYF. The CDR3 DNA reads TGTGCCAGCAGCCAAGATTCTTTACAAGGGGGCCTCACAGATACGCAGTATTTT.

This clone was seen a few times. V usage is TRBV28 and J usage is TRBJ1-2; D is unclear. Trimming left V 8 bases short and J 3 bases short, with 19 bases between. The CDR3 runs 15 residues. Germline assignment: CDR1 MDHEN and CDR2 SYDVKM. CDR3 coding DNA: TGTGCCAGCCGCCGTCTGACTGAGGGCTACTATGGCTACACCTTC. It codes for CASRRLTEGYYGYTF.